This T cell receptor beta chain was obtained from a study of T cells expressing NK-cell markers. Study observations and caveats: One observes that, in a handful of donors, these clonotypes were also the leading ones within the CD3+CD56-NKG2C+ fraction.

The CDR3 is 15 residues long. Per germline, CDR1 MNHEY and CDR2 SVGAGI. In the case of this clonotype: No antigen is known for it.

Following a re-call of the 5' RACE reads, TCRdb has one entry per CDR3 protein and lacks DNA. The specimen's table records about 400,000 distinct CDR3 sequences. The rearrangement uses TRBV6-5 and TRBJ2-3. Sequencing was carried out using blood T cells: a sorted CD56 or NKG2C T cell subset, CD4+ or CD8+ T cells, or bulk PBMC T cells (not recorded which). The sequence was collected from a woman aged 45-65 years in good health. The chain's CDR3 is CASSYSWTRTDTQYF.